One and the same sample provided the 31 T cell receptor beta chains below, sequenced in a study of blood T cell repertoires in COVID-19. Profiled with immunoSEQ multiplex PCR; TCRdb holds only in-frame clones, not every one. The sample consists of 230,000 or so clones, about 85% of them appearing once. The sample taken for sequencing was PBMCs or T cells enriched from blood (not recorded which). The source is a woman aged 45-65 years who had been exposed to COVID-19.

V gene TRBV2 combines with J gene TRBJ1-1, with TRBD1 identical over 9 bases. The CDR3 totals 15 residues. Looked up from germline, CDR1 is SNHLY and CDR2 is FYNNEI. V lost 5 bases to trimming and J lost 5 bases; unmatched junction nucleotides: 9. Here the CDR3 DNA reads TGTGCCAGCAGTCCCGGGACAGGGCCGAGGACTGAAGCTTTCTTT. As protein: CASSPGTGPRTEAFF.

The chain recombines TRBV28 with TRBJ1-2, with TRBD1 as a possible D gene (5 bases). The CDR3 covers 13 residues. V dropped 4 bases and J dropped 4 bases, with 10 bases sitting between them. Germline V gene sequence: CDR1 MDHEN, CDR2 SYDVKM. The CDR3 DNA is TGTGCCAGCAGTTCCAGACAGATCTATGGCTACACCTTC. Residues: CASSSRQIYGYTF.

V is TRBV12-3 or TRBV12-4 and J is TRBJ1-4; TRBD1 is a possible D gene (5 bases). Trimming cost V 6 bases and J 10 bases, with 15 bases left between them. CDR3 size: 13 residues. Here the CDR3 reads CASSPPGGVKLFF. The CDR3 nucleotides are TGTGCCAGCAGCCCTCCCGGGGGAGTAAAACTGTTTTTT.

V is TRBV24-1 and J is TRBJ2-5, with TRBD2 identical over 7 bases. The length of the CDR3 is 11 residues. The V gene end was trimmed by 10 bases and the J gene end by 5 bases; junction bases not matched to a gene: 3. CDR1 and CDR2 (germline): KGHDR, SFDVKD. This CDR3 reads CATGEGETQYF. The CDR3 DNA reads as TGTGCCACAGGGGAGGGGGAGACCCAGTACTTC.

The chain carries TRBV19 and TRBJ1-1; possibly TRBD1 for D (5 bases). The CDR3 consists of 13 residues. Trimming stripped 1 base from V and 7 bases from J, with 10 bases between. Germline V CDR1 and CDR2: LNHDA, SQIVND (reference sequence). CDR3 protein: CASSIGVDSEAFF. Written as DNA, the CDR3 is TGTGCCAGTAGTATAGGAGTCGACAGTGAAGCTTTCTTT.

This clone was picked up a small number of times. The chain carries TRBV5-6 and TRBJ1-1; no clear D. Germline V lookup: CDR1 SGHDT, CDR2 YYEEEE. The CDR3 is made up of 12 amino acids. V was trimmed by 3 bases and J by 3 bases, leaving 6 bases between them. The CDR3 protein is CASSYIHTEAFF. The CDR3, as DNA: TGTGCCAGCAGCTACATCCACACTGAAGCTTTCTTT.

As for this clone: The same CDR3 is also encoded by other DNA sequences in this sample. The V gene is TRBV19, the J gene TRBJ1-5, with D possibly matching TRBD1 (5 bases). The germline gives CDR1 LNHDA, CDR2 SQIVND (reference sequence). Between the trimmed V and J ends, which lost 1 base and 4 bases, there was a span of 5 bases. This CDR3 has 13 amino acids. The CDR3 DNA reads TGTGCCAGTAGTATAGCAGGGAATCAGCCCCAGCATTTT. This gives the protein CASSIAGNQPQHF.

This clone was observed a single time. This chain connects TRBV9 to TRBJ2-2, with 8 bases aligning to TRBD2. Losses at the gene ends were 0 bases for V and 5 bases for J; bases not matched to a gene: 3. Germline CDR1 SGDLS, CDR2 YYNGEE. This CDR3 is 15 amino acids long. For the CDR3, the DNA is TGTGCCAGCAGCGTAGCGTTAGCGGGAACCGGGGAGCTGTTTTTT. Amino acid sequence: CASSVALAGTGELFF.

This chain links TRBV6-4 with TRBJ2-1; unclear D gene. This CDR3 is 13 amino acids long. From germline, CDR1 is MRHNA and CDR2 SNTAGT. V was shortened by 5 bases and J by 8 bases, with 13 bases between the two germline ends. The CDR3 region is CASSLEHEDEQFF. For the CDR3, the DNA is TGTGCCAGCAGTCTAGAACATGAGGATGAGCAGTTCTTC.

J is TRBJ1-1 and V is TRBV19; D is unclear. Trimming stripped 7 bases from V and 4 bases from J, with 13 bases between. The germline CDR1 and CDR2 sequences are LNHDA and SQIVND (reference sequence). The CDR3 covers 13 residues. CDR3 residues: CASNEVAGTEAFF. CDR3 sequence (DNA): TGTGCCAGTAACGAGGTAGCGGGCACTGAAGCTTTCTTT.

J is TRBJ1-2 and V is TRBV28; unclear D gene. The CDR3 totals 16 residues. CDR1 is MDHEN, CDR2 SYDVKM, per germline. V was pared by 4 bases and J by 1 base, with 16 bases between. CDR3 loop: CASSSEDRILNYGYTF. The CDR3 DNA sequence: TGTGCCAGCAGTTCGGAGGACCGGATCCTTAACTATGGCTACACCTTC.

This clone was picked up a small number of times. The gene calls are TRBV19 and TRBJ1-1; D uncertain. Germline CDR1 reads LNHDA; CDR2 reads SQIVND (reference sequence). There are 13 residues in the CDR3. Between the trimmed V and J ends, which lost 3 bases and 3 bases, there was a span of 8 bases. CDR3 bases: TGTGCCAGTAGTATGATGGCTGACACTGAAGCTTTCTTT. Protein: CASSMMADTEAFF.

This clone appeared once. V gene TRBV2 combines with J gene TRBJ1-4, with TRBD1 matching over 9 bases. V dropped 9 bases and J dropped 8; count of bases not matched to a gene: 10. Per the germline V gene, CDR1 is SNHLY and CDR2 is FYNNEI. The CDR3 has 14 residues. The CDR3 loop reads CASRTGTGKEKLFF. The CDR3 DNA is TGTGCCAGTCGGACGGGGACAGGGAAAGAAAAACTGTTTTTT.

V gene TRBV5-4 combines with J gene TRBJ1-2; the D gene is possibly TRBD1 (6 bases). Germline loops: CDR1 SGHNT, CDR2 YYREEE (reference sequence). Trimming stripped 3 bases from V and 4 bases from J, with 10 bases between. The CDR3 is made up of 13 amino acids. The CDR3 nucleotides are TGTGCCAGCAGCTCCGGACAGATCTATGGCTACACCTTC. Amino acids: CASSSGQIYGYTF.

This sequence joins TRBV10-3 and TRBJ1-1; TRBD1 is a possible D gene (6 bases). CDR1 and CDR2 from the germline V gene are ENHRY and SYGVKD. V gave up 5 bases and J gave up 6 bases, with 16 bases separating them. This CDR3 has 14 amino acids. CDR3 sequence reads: CAISPRGAEAEAFF. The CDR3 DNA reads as TGTGCCATCAGTCCCCGGGGGGCGGAGGCTGAAGCTTTCTTT.

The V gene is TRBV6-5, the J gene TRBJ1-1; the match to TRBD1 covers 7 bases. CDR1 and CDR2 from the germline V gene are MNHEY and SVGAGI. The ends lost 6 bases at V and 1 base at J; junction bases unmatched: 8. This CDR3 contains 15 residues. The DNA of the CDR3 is TGTGCCAGCAGAGTGACGGGACAGAGGAACACTGAAGCTTTCTTT. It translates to CASRVTGQRNTEAFF.

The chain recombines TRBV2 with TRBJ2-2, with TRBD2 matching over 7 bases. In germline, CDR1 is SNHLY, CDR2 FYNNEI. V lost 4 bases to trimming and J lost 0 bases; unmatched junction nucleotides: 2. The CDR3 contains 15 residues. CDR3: CASSASGANTGELFF. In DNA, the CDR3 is TGTGCCAGCAGTGCCAGCGGGGCGAACACCGGGGAGCTGTTTTTT.

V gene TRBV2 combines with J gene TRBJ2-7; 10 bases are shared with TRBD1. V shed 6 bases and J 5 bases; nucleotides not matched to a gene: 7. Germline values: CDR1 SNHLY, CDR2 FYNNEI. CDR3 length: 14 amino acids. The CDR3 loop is CASRIGTGANEQYF. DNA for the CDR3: TGTGCCAGCAGAATCGGGACAGGGGCCAACGAGCAGTACTTC.

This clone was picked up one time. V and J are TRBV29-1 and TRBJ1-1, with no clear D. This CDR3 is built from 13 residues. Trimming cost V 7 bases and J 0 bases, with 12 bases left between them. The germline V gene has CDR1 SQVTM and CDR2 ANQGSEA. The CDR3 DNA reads TGCAGCGGGAGGGAAGGGATGAACACTGAAGCTTTCTTT. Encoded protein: CSGREGMNTEAFF.

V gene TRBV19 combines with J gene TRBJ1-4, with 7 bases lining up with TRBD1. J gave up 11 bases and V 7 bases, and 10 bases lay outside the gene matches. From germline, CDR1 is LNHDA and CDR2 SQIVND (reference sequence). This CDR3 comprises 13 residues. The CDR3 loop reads CASTSGQWDKLFF. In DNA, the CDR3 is TGTGCCAGTACCTCGGGACAGTGGGACAAACTGTTTTTT. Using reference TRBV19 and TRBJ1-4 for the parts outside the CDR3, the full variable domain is DGGITQSPKYLFRKEGQNVTLSCEQNLNHDAMYWYRQDPGQGLRLIYYSQIVNDFQKGDIAEGYSVSREKKESFPLTVTSAQKNPTAFYLCASTSGQWDKLFFGSGTQLSVL.

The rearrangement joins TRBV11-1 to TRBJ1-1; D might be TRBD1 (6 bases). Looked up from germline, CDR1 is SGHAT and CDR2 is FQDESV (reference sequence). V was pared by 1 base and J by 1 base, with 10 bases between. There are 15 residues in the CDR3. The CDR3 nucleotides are TGTGCCAGCAGCTTAGGGTCAGGGGCGAACACTGAAGCTTTCTTT. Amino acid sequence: CASSLGSGANTEAFF.

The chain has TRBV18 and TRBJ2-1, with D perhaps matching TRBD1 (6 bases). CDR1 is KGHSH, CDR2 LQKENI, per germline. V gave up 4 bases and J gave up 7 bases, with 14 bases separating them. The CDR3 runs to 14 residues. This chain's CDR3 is CASSQAGVGNEQFF. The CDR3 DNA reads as TGTGCCAGCTCACAGGCAGGGGTCGGGAATGAGCAGTTCTTC.

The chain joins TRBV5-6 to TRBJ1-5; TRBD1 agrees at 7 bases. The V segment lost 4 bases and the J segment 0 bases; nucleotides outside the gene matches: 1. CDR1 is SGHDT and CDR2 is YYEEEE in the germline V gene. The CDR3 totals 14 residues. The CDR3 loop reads CASSRGLSNQPQHF. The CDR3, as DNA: TGTGCCAGCAGCAGGGGGCTTAGCAATCAGCCCCAGCATTTT.

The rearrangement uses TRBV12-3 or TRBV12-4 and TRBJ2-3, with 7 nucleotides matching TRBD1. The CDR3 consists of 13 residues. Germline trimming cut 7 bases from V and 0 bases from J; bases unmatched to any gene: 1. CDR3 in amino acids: CASIRGSTDTQYF. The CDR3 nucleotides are TGTGCCAGCATCAGGGGGAGCACAGATACGCAGTATTTT.

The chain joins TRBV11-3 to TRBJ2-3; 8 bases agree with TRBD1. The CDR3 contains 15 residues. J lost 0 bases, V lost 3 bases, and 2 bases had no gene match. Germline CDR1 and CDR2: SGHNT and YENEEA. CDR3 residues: CASSFGQGSTDTQYF. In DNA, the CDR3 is TGTGCCAGCAGCTTTGGACAGGGAAGCACAGATACGCAGTATTTT. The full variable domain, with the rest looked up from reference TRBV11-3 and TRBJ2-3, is EAGVVQSPRYKIIEKKQPVAFWCNPISGHNTLYWYLQNLGQGPELLIRYENEEAVDDSQLPKDRFSAERLKGVDSTLKIQPAELGDSAVYLCASSFGQGSTDTQYFGPGTRLTVL.

CDR3 residues: CASTSGGADTQYF. Here the CDR3 DNA reads TGTGCCAGCACTAGCGGGGGGGCAGATACGCAGTATTTT. The chain employs TRBV2 and TRBJ2-3, with 12 bases lining up with TRBD2. CDR1 is SNHLY, CDR2 FYNNEI, per germline. The CDR3 has 13 residues. V trimming: 7 bases; J trimming: 4 bases; junction bases outside the gene matches: 0. Filled out from reference TRBV2 and TRBJ2-3, the complete variable domain reads EPEVTQTPSHQVTQMGQEVILRCVPISNHLYFYWYRQILGQKVEFLVSFYNNEISEKSEIFDDQFSVERPDGSNFTLKIRSTKLEDSAMYFCASTSGGADTQYFGPGTRLTVL.

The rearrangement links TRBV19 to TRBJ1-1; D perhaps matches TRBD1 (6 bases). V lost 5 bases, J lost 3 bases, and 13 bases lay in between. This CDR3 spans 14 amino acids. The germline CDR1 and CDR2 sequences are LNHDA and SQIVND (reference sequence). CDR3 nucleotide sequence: TGTGCCAGTAGTGCGTACTCAGGGGACACTGAAGCTTTCTTT. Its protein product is CASSAYSGDTEAFF.

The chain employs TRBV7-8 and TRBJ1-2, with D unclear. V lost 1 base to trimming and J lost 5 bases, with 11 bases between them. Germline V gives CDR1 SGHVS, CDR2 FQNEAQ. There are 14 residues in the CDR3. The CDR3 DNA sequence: TGTGCCAGCAGCTTAGATGGGCTCACATATGGCTACACCTTC. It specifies CASSLDGLTYGYTF.

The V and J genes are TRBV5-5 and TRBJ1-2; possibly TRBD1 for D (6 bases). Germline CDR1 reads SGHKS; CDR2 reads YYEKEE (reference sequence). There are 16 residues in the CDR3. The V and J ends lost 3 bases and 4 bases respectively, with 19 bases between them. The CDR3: CASSSSAGALGYGYTF. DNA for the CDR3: TGTGCCAGCAGCTCGTCGGCGGGGGCCCTCGGCTATGGCTACACCTTC.

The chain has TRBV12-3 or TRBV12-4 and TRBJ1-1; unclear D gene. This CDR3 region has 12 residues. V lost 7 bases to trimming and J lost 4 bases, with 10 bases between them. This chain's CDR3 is CASTHGPTEAFF. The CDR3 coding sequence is TGTGCCAGCACTCATGGGCCCACTGAAGCTTTCTTT.

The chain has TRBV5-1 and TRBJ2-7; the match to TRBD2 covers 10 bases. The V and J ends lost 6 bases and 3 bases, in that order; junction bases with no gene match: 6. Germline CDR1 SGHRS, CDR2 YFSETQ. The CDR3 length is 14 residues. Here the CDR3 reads CASTTGTSVYEQYF. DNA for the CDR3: TGCGCCAGCACCACCGGGACTAGCGTCTACGAGCAGTACTTC.